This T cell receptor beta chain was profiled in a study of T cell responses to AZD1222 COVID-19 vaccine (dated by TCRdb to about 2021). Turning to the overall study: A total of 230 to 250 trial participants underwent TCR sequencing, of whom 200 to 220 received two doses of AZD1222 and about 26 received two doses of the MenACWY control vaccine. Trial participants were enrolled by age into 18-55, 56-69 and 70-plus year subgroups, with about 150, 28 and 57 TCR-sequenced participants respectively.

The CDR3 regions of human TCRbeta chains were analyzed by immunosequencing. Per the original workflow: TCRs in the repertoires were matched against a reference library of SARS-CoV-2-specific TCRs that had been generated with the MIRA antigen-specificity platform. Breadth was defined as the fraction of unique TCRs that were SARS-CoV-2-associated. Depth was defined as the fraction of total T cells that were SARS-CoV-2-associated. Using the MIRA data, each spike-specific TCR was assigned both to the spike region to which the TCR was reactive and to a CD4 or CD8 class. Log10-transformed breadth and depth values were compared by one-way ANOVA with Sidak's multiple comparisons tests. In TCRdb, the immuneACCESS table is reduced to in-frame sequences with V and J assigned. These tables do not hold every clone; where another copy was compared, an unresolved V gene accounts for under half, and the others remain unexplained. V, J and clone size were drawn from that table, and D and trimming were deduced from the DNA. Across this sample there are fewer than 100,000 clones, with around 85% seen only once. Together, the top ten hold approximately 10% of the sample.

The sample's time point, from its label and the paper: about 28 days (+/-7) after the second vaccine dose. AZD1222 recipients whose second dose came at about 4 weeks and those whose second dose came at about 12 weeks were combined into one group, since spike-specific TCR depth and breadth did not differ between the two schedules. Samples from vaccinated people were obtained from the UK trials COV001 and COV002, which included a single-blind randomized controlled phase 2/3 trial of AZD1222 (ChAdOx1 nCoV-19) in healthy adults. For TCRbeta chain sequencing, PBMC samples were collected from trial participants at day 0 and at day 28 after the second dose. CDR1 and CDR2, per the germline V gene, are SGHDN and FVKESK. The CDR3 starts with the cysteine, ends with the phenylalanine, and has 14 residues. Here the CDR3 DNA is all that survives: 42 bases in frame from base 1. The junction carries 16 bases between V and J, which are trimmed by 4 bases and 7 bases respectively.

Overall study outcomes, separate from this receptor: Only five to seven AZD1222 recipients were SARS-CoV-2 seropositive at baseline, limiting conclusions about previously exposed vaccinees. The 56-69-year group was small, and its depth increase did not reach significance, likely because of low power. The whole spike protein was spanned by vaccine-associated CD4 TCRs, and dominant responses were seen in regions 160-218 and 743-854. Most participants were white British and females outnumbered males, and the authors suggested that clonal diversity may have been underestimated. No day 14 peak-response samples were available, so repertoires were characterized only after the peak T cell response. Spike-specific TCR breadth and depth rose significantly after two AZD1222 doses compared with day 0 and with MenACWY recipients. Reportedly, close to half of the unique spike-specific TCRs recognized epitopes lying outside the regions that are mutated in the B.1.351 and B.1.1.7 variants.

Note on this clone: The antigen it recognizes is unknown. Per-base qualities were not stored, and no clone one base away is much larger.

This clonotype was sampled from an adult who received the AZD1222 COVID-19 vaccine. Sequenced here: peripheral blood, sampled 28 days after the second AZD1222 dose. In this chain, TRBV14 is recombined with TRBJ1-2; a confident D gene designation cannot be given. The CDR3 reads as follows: CASSPGSPGRGYTF. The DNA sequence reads TGTGCCAGCAGCCCCGGGAGCCCCGGGCGTGGCTACACCTTC.